This T cell receptor beta chain is from a study of T cell changes during pregnancy in multiple sclerosis. The CDR3 runs 16 residues. V gave up 0 bases and J gave up 3 bases; unmatched junction bases: 5. Germline lookup yields CDR1 MNHEY and CDR2 SVGAGI. Method: immunoSEQ multiplex PCR; TCRdb's copy keeps in-frame clones and lacks some. The sample holds about 28,000 clones, about 91% seen once. This sample comprised CD4+ T cells from peripheral blood mononuclear cells, obtained in the second trimester of pregnancy. This receptor was identified in a female donor with multiple sclerosis, enrolled in a pregnancy study. The chain carries TRBV6-5 and TRBJ2-7, with TRBD2 matching 10 bases. CDR3 protein: CASSYSYSGGGYEQYF. CDR3 sequence (DNA): TGTGCCAGCAGTTACTCGTACAGCGGGGGGGGCTACGAGCAGTACTTC.